The present T cell receptor (beta chain) was sequenced within a study of T cells in Graves' hyperthyroidism and ophthalmopathy. Amplification of TCR beta CDR3 regions used RNA as the template. When the TCR CDR3 underwent first-round RT-PCR, the HTBI primer set was used. TCRdb used MiXCR to reprocess the multiplex PCR reads, holding one entry per CDR3 protein. The sample records a few hundred thousand distinct CDR3 sequences, approximately 15% being singletons. This CDR3 contains 11 residues. The V end was cut by 6 bases, the J end by 8 bases, with 10 bases between. Looked up from germline, CDR1 is DFQATT and CDR2 is SNEGSKA (reference sequence). This clonotype was found a few times.

The source is a woman aged 18-35 years with Graves' hyperthyroidism. The chain is built from TRBV20-1 and TRBJ1-4; no reliable D call. Material for sequencing was blood. In DNA, the CDR3 is TGCAGTGCCCCGACCAGGGAAAAACTGTTTTTT. It translates to CSAPTREKLFF.